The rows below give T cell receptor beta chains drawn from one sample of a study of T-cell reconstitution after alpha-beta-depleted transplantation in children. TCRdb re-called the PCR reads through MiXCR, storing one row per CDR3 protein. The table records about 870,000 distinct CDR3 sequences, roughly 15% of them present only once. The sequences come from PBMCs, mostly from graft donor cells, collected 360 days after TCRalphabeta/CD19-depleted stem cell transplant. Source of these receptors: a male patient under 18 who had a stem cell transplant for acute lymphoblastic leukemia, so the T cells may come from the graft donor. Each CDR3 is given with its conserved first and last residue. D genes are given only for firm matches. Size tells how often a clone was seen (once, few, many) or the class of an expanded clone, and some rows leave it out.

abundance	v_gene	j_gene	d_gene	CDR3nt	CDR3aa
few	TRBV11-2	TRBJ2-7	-	TGTGCCAGCAGCCCCGCTACCGAGCAGTACTTC	CASSPATEQYF
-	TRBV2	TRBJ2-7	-	TGTGCCAGCAGTGAATGGGGACGGACCTACGAGCAGTACTTC	CASSEWGRTYEQYF
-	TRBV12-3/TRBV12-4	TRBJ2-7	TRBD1	TGTGCCAGTGCGACGACAGGGAGAGGTACTTACGAGCAGTACTTC	CASATTGRGTYEQYF
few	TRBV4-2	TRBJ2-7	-	TGTGCCAGCAGCCAAGTACCTCCCCCCTTGGACAGAAGATACGAGCAGTGCTTC	CASSQVPPPLDRRYEQCF
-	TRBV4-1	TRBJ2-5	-	TGCGCCAGCAGCCAAGTCCCGGGGCTTGGAAGAGAGACCCAGTACTTC	CASSQVPGLGRETQYF
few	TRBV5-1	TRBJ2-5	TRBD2	TGCGCCAGCAGCTTGGCCGGGGGAGGGCCGGAGACCCAGTACTTC	CASSLAGGGPETQYF
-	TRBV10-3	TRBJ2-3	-	TGTGCCATCAGTGAATCTGGGAGCACAGATACGCAGTATTTT	CAISESGSTDTQYF
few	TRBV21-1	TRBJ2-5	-	TGTGCCAGCAGAGGACCGGGCCCTAAAGAGACCCAGTACTTC	CASRGPGPKETQYF
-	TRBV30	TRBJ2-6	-	TGTGCCTGGACCGTCAGGACAATTTTTCTCTCTGGGGCCAACGTCCTGACTTTC	CAWTVRTIFLSGANVLTF
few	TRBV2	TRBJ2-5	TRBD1	TGTGCCAGCAGTGAAGATTCCACAGGGGCCGGCCAGTACTTC	CASSEDSTGAGQYF
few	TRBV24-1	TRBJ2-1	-	TGTGCCACCAGTGATTTGGCCGCGGGGGCCTCGGATGAGCAGTTCTTC	CATSDLAAGASDEQFF
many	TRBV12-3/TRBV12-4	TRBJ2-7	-	TGTGCCAGCAGTTTCACAGGGTTCACTGACGAGCAGTACTTC	CASSFTGFTDEQYF
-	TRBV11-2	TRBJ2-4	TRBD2	TGTGCCAGCAGCCCAAGGACTAGCGGGAGTAACATTCAGTACTTC	CASSPRTSGSNIQYF
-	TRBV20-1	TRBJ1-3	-	TGCAGTGCTAATCACAGGGTTTCTGGAAACACCATATATTTT	CSANHRVSGNTIYF
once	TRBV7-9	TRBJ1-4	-	TGTGCCAGCAGCACCCGCGAGGCAGGGGAAAAACTGTTTTTT	CASSTREAGEKLFF
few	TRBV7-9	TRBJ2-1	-	TGTGCCAGCAGGGGACCCCCGAGGAATGAGCAGTTCTTC	CASRGPPRNEQFF
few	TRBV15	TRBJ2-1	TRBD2	TGTGCCACCAGCGGTCAAGCGGGGCCTTTCTACAATGAGCAGTTCTTC	CATSGQAGPFYNEQFF
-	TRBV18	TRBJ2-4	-	TGTGCCAGCTCACAGTCTCATCCGGACACAGCCAAAAACATTCAGTACTTC	CASSQSHPDTAKNIQYF
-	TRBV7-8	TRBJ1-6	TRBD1	TGTGCCAGCAGACCGGGACAGGGCTTGTCACCCCTCCACTTT	CASRPGQGLSPLHF
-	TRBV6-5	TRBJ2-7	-	TGTGCCAGCAGTTATCTCCCCAGGGGAGGCGACGAGCAGTACTTC	CASSYLPRGGDEQYF
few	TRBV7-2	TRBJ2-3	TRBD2	TGTGCCAGCAGCTTTCCCCTACTAGCGGGATATACAGATACGCAGTATTTT	CASSFPLLAGYTDTQYF
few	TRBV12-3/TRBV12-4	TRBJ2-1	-	TGTGCCAGCAGTTTTGTGGGTCAGGGGGAGCAGTTCTTC	CASSFVGQGEQFF
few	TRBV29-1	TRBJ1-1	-	TGCAGCGTGGATCGGGCAGGGCATTGGATGAACACTGAAGCTTTCTTT	CSVDRAGHWMNTEAFF
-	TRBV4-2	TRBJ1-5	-	TGTGCCAGCAGCCCCCCTGCTTGGAGGCAGGGTAGCAATCAGCCCCAGCATTTT	CASSPPAWRQGSNQPQHF
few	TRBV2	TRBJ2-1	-	TGTGCCAACATCCCCACTAGTGGGTGGCATGAGCAGTTCTTC	CANIPTSGWHEQFF
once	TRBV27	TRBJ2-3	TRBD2	TGTGCCAGCAGTCTACAAGGGACTAGCGCTGGAGATACGCAGTATTTT	CASSLQGTSAGDTQYF
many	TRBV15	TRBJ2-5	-	TGTGCCACCAGCAGAGATTTTCTGCCCGGGGAGACCCAGTACTTC	CATSRDFLPGETQYF
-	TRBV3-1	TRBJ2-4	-	TGTGCCAGCAGCCCGGGACTCCGGGTAAAAAACATTCAGTACTTC	CASSPGLRVKNIQYF